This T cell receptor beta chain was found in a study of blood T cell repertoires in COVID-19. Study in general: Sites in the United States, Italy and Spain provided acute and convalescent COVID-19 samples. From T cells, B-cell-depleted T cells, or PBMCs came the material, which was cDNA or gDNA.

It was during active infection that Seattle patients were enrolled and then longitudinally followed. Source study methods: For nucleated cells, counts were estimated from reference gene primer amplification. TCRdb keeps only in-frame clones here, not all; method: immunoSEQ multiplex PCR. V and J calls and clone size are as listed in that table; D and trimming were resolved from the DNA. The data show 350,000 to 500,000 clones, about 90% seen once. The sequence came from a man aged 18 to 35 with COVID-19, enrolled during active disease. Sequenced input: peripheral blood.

In DNA, the CDR3 is TGCGCCAGCAGTCAATCAGGAGTCCGGAGGAACTATGGCTACACCTTC. This encodes CASSQSGVRRNYGYTF. The chain joins TRBV23-1 to TRBJ1-2; D is ambiguous. TRBV23-1 is an open reading frame whose function is uncertain. V was shortened by 0 bases and J by 2 bases, with 13 bases between the two germline ends. This CDR3 has 16 amino acids.